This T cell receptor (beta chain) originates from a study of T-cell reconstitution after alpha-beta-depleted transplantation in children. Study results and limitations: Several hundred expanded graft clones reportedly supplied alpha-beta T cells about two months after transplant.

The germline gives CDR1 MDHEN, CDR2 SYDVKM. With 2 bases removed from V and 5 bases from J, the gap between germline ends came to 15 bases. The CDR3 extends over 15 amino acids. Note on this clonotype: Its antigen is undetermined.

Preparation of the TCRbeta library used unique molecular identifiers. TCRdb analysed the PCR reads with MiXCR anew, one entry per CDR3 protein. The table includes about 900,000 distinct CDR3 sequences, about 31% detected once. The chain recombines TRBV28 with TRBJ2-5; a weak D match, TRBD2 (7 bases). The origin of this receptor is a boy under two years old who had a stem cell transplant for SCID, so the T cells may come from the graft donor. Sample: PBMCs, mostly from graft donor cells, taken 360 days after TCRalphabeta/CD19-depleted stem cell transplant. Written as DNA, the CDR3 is TGTGCCAGCAGTTTAAGGGGGGGCCGATGGGAGACCCAGTACTTC. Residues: CASSLRGGRWETQYF.